A selection of T cell receptor beta chains follows, all from one sample in a study of cytomegalovirus exposure and HLA in healthy donors. Sequencing used immunoSEQ multiplex PCR; TCRdb keeps in-frame clones, though not all of them. The repertoire has roughly 200,000 clones, about four fifths of them found once; the top ten carry around 2.8%. Material: PBMCs. The receptors were gathered from a woman aged 18 to 35 in good health and CMV-seropositive. Each CDR3 is given with its conserved first and last residue. The D gene is left open where the match is weak. A clone size is listed for some rows: how often the clone was seen (once, few, many), or a class if it is expanded.

j_gene	d_gene	abundance	len	v_gene	CDR3nt	CDR3aa
TRBJ1-5	.	.	14	TRBV9	TGTGCCAGCAGCGCACAGGGCGGCAATCAGCCCCAGCATTTT	CASSAQGGNQPQHF
TRBJ1-5	.	.	11	TRBV19	TGTGCCAGTAGGTCCTATTTGGCCCAGCATTTT	CASRSYLAQHF
TRBJ2-7	TRBD2	.	17	TRBV2	TGTGCCAGCAGCCACGGGTTCAGCGGGGGGTTCTCCTACGAGCAGTACTTC	CASSHGFSGGFSYEQYF
TRBJ1-2	.	.	15	TRBV9	TGTGCCAGCAGCCCCAACCCGGAGGAAGACTATGGCTACACCTTC	CASSPNPEEDYGYTF
TRBJ2-1	TRBD2	.	17	TRBV19	TGTGCCAGTAGCCCCGGGGCGGGGGGGCCCCCCTACAATGAGCAGTTCTTC	CASSPGAGGPPYNEQFF
TRBJ2-3	.	.	13	TRBV6-1	TGTGCCAGCAGGGAGTTAAGCACAGATACGCAGTATTTT	CASRELSTDTQYF
TRBJ1-1	TRBD1	.	15	TRBV5-1	TGCGCCAGCAGCCGATCTGGGGGACAGGGCTTTGGAGCTTTCTTT	CASSRSGGQGFGAFF
TRBJ1-5	.	.	13	TRBV6-1	TGTGCCAGCAGTGCAGGGAACAATCAGCCCCAGCATTTT	CASSAGNNQPQHF
TRBJ1-6	.	.	15	TRBV6-1	TGTGCCAGCATGGGCGAGGGCTCCTATAATTCACCCCTCCACTTT	CASMGEGSYNSPLHF
TRBJ2-1	.	once	11	TRBV6-5	TGTGCCAGCAGTTCGGGACTCCTCCTGTTCTTC	CASSSGLLLFF
TRBJ2-1	TRBD2	.	17	TRBV10-1	TGCGCCAGCAGCGCGACGACTAGCGGGGGGGCCCGTGATGAGCAGTTCTTC	CASSATTSGGARDEQFF
TRBJ2-6	.	.	15	TRBV29-1	TGCAGCGTTGAAGAGTCCGAGTCTGGGGCCAACGTCCTGACTTTC	CSVEESESGANVLTF
TRBJ2-1	TRBD2	.	16	TRBV18	TGTGCCAGCTCACCACTAGCGGGGGTGGAGGGTCCTGAGCAGTTCTTC	CASSPLAGVEGPEQFF
TRBJ2-3	TRBD2	.	17	TRBV7-2	TGTGCCAGCAGCCCGCCGGGACTAGCGGGGGGAGGAGATACGCAGTATTTT	CASSPPGLAGGGDTQYF
TRBJ1-5	TRBD1	.	13	TRBV29-1	TGCAGCGTTGGGGTGGGACAGAATCAGCCCCAGCATTTT	CSVGVGQNQPQHF
TRBJ1-3	.	.	14	TRBV9	TGTGCCAGCAGCGGCGGAGGTACTGGAAACACCATATATTTT	CASSGGGTGNTIYF
TRBJ2-1	TRBD2	few	17	TRBV19	TGTGCCCACAGTAGTATCGTACTAGCGGGGGGTTACAATGAGCAGTTCTTC	CAHSSIVLAGGYNEQFF
TRBJ1-1	.	.	13	TRBV7-6	TGTGCCAGCAGTTCCGGGTGGGACACTGAAGCTTTCTTT	CASSSGWDTEAFF
TRBJ1-3	.	.	16	TRBV5-1	TGCGCCAGCAGCCTGGACAGCCCAAGCACTGGAAACACCATATATTTT	CASSLDSPSTGNTIYF
TRBJ1-5	.	.	12	TRBV6-6	TGTGCCAGCCATAACAGGGTACAGCCCCAGCATTTT	CASHNRVQPQHF
TRBJ2-7	.	.	13	TRBV18	TGTGCCAGCTCACCCACAAGCTCCTACGAGCAGTACTTC	CASSPTSSYEQYF
TRBJ1-6	TRBD1	.	15	TRBV5-1	TGCGCCAGCAGCGTGACAGGGAAGAGTAATTCACCCCTCCACTTT	CASSVTGKSNSPLHF
TRBJ2-5	.	.	11	TRBV2	TGTGCCAGCATCGGTCGAGAGACCCAGTACTTC	CASIGRETQYF
TRBJ2-2	.	.	14	TRBV19	TGTGCCAGTATGGGGCGTTGGACAACCGGGGAGCTGTTTTTT	CASMGRWTTGELFF
TRBJ2-3	TRBD1	.	16	TRBV4-2	TGTGCCAGCAGCCCTCCCGGACAGGGTTATAAAGATACGCAGTATTTT	CASSPPGQGYKDTQYF
TRBJ1-2	.	.	14	TRBV2	TGTGCCAGCAGTGAAAGCACCGCTAACTATGGCTACACCTTC	CASSESTANYGYTF
TRBJ1-1	TRBD1	.	13	TRBV2	TGTGCCAGCAGGAAAACAGGGGTCACTGAAGCTTTCTTT	CASRKTGVTEAFF
TRBJ1-6	.	.	13	TRBV4-2	TGTGCCAGCAGCCAAGCGAGACAGTCACCCCTCCACTTT	CASSQARQSPLHF
TRBJ2-3	.	.	16	TRBV5-1	TGCGCCAGCAGCTTGGTCGCTGGGGCGAGCACAGATACGCAGTATTTT	CASSLVAGASTDTQYF
TRBJ2-5	.	few	13	TRBV5-4	TGTGCCAGCCAACCGAGCAGGGGCGAGACCCAGTACTTC	CASQPSRGETQYF
TRBJ1-5	.	few	13	TRBV6-1	TGTGCCATCGCAGACTATAGCAATCAGCCCCAGCATTTT	CAIADYSNQPQHF
TRBJ2-7	.	.	13	TRBV7-8	TGTGCCAGCAGCTTAGCGCGGAGTTACGAGCAGTACTTC	CASSLARSYEQYF
TRBJ1-2	.	few	15	TRBV4-3	TGCGCCAGCAGCCAAGACCGGAGCGGGAACTATGGCTACACCTTC	CASSQDRSGNYGYTF
TRBJ1-6	.	.	18	TRBV5-1	TGCGCCAGCAGCGGAGGCCCGACTAAGATTGGATATAATTCACCCCTCCACTTT	CASSGGPTKIGYNSPLHF
TRBJ2-2	.	.	13	TRBV25-1	TGTGCCAGCAGCGCTAAAAACACCGGGGAGCTGTTTTTT	CASSAKNTGELFF
TRBJ2-7	.	.	14	TRBV9	TGTGCCAGCAGTTCGGGGGAGCCACCTGGAGAGCAGTACTTC	CASSSGEPPGEQYF
TRBJ2-7	TRBD1	.	14	TRBV19	TGTGCCAGTAGTATTTCACAGGGGACCTACGAGCAGTACTTC	CASSISQGTYEQYF
TRBJ1-1	.	.	16	TRBV6-5	TGTGCCAGCAGTTACTTGGCATCTTCAGGGTCCACTGAAGCTTTCTTT	CASSYLASSGSTEAFF
TRBJ1-6	.	.	16	TRBV5-8	TGTGCCAGCAGCTTGGCCTGGCAGGGGAGGGGCTCACCCCTCCACTTT	CASSLAWQGRGSPLHF
TRBJ2-1	.	.	15	TRBV9	TGTGCCAGCAGCGTAGGTACGAGAACCTACAATGAGCAGTTCTTC	CASSVGTRTYNEQFF
TRBJ1-5	.	few	14	TRBV27	TGTGCCAGCAGTTTGCTTCAGGGCGTTCAGCCCCAGCATTTT	CASSLLQGVQPQHF
TRBJ2-7	.	few	12	TRBV11-3	TGTGCCAGCGGACGGGACTCCTACGAGCAGTACTTC	CASGRDSYEQYF
TRBJ1-6	TRBD1	.	16	TRBV23-1	TGCGCCAGCAGTCCAACGGGACAGGGGGTTAATTCACCCCTCCACTTT	CASSPTGQGVNSPLHF
TRBJ2-2	.	.	13	TRBV2	TGTGCCAGCAGTGAATATCCTAGCCGGGAGCTGTTTTTT	CASSEYPSRELFF
TRBJ1-1	.	.	15	TRBV7-2	TGTGCCAGCAGCTTCCGGCCCCTCGAGGGCACTGAAGCTTTCTTT	CASSFRPLEGTEAFF
TRBJ2-7	.	.	14	TRBV2	TGTGCCAGCAGTGGGGGGGGCCGAACCTACGAGCAGTACTTC	CASSGGGRTYEQYF
TRBJ1-2	.	.	15	TRBV7-9	TGTGCCAGCATCCCCTCCGGGGAGGGCGGCTATGGCTACACCTTC	CASIPSGEGGYGYTF